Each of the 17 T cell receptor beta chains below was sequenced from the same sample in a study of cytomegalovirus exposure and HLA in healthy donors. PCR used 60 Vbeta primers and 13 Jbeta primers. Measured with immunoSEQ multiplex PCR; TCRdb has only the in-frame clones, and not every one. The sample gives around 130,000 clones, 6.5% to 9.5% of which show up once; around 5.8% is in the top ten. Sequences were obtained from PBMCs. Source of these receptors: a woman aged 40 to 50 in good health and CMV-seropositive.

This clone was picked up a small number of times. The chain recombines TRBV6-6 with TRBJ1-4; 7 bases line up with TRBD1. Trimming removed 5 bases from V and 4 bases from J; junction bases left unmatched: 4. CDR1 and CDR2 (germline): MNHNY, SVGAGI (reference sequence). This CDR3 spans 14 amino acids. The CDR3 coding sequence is TGTGCCAGCAGTCAGGGACAGCGTAATGAAAAACTGTTTTTT. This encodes CASSQGQRNEKLFF.

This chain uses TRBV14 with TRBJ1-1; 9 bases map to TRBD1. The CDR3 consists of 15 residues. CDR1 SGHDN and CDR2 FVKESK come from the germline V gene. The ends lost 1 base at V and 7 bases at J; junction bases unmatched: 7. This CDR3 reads CASSQARTGALEAFF. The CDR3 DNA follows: TGTGCCAGCAGCCAAGCAAGGACAGGGGCCCTTGAAGCTTTCTTT.

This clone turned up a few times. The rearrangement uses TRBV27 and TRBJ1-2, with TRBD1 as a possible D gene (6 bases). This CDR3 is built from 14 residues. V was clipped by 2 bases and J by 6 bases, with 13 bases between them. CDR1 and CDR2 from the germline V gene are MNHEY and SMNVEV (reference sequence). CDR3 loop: CASSLTGIRNGYTF. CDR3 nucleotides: TGTGCCAGCAGTTTAACAGGGATAAGAAATGGCTACACCTTC.

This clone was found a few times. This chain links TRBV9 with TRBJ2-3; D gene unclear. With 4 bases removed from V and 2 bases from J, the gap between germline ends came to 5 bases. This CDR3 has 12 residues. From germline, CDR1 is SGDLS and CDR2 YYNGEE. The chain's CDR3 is CASSLYTDTQYF. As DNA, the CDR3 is TGTGCCAGCAGCCTATACACAGATACGCAGTATTTT.

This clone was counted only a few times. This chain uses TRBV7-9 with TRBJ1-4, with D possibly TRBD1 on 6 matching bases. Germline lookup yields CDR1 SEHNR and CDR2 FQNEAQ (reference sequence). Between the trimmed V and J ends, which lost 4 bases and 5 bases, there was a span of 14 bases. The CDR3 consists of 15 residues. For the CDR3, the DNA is TGTGCCAGCAGCTCAGGTGGGACACAAAATGAAAAACTGTTTTTT. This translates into CASSSGGTQNEKLFF.

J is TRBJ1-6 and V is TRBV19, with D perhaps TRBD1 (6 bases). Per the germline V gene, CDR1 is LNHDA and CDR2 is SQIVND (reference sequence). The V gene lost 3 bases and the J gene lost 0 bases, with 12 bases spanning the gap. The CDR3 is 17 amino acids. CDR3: CASSIGQSSSYNSPLHF. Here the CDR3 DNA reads TGTGCCAGTAGTATCGGACAGTCCAGCTCCTATAATTCACCCCTCCACTTT.

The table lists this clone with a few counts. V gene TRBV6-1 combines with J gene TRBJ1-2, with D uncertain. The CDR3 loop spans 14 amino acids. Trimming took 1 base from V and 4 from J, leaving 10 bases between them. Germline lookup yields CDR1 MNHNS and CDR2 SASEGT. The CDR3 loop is CASSEEREAYGYTF. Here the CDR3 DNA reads TGTGCCAGCAGTGAAGAAAGGGAGGCCTATGGCTACACCTTC.

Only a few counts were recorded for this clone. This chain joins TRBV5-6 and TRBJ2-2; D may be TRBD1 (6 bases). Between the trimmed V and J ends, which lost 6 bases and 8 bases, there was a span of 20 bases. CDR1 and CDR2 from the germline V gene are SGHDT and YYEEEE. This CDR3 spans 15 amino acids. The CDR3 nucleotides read TGTGCCAGCAACCGACTGCGGACAGCAAAAGGGGAGCTGTTTTTT. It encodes CASNRLRTAKGELFF.

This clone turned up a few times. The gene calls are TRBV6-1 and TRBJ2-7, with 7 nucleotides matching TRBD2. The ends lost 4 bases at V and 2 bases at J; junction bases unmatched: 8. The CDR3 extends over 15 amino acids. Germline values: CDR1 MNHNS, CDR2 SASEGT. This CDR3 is CASSGVAGETYEQYF. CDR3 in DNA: TGTGCCAGCAGTGGGGTGGCGGGGGAGACCTACGAGCAGTACTTC.

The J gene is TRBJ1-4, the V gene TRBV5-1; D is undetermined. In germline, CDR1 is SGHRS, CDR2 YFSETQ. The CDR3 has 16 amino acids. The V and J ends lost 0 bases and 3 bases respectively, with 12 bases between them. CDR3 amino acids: CASSLGLSGANEKLFF. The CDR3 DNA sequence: TGCGCCAGCAGCTTGGGTCTGAGCGGAGCTAATGAAAAACTGTTTTTT.

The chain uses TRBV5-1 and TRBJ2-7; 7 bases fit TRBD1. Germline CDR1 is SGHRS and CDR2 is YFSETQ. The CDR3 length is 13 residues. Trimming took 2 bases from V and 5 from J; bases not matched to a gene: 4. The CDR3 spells CASSLTGVDEQYF. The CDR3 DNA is TGCGCCAGCAGCTTAACAGGGGTGGACGAGCAGTACTTC.

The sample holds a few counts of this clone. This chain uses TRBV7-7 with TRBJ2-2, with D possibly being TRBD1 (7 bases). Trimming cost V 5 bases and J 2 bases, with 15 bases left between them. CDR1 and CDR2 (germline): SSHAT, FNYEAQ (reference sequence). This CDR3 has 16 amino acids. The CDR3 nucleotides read TGTGCCAGCAGCCCGCAGGGGGGCCTCAACACCGGGGAGCTGTTTTTT. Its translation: CASSPQGGLNTGELFF.

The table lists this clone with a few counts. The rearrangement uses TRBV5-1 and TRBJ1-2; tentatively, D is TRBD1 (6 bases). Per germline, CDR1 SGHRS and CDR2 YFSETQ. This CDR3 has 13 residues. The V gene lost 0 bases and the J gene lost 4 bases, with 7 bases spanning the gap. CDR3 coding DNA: TGCGCCAGCAGCTTGGGACAGGTCTATGGCTACACCTTC. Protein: CASSLGQVYGYTF.

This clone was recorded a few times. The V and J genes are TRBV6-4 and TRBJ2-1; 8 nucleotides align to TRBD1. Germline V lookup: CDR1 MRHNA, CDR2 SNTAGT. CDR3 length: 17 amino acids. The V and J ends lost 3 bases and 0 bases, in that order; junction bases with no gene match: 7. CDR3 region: CASSETGAARSYNEQFF. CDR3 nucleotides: TGTGCCAGCAGTGAGACAGGGGCGGCACGCTCCTACAATGAGCAGTTCTTC.

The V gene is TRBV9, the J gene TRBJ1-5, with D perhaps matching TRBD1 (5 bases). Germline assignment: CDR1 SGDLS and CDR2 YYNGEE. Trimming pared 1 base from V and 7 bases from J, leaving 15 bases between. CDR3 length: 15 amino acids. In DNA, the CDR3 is TGTGCCAGCAGCGTAAGCGGGGGGATCGGGCAGCCCCAGCATTTT. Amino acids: CASSVSGGIGQPQHF.

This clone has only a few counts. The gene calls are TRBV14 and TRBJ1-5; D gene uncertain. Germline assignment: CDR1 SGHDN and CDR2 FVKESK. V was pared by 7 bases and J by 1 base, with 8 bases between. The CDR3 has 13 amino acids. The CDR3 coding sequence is TGTGCCAGCAACGAGTGGAGCAATCAGCCCCAGCATTTT. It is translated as CASNEWSNQPQHF.

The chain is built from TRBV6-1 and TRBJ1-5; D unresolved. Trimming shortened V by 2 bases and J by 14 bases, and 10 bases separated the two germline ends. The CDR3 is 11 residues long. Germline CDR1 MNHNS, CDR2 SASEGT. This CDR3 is CASSESVLKHF. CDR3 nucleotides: TGTGCCAGCAGTGAAAGCGTGTTAAAGCATTTT.